What follows describes a single T cell receptor (beta chain). What it binds is unknown. Unmatched junction bases numbered 3, after V lost 0 bases and J lost 3 bases. Germline CDR1 SGHNT, CDR2 YYREEE (reference sequence). CDR3 length: 14 amino acids. The source of the sample is a study of shared clonotypes between healthy human individuals. Naive CD8 cells, CD45RO-negative and positively selected for CCR7, excluded terminally differentiated effector memory CD45RA+ cells. Profiling relied on immunoSEQ multiplex PCR, and the TCRdb table lists in-frame clones only, not all of them. Of some 2 million clones listed, about 95% are singletons. Regarding the study as a whole: Across four donors, naive CD4 shared 5% to 6%, naive CD8 3.5% to 4%, memory CD4 2% to 2.5%, memory CD8 approximately 0.4%. Across subsets, estimated richness was generally greater for naive than for memory populations.

Specimen: naive CD8+ T cells sorted from blood. The source is a man between 18 and 35 years old in good health. The chain combines TRBV5-4 with TRBJ2-7; 7 bases are a match to TRBD1. The CDR3 here is CASSLVGGDYEQYF. The CDR3 coding sequence is TGTGCCAGCAGCTTGGTAGGGGGCGACTACGAGCAGTACTTC.